Each of the 31 T cell receptor beta chains below was sequenced from the same sample in a study of cytomegalovirus exposure and HLA in healthy donors. Researchers ran the PCR with 60 Vbeta and 13 Jbeta primers. TCRdb keeps only in-frame clones here, not all; method: immunoSEQ multiplex PCR. The sample includes about 130,000 clones, less than 85% seen only once; the top ten take about 1.5%. The sample consisted of PBMCs. Receptor source: a man aged 40-49 years in good health and CMV-seronegative.

The chain joins TRBV28 to TRBJ1-1; 10 bases fit TRBD1. The CDR3 runs 13 residues. V shed 6 bases and J 4 bases; nucleotides not matched to a gene: 2. The germline V gene encodes CDR1 MDHEN and CDR2 SYDVKM. CDR3 nucleotides: TGTGCCAGCAGCAGGACAGGGGGCACTGAAGCTTTCTTT. Amino acid sequence: CASSRTGGTEAFF.

With regard to this clone: A read error may produce the germline difference seen at one junction end. The chain couples TRBV7-9 to TRBJ2-5; TRBD1 matches at 8 bases. This CDR3 contains 14 residues. The germline V gene encodes CDR1 SEHNR and CDR2 FQNEAQ (reference sequence). The CDR3 DNA follows: TGTTCCAGCAGCTCCCGGGACAGGTTAGAGACCCAGTACTTC. Translation: CSSSSRDRLETQYF. Full variable domain (remainder filled in from reference TRBV7-9 and TRBJ2-5): DTGVSQNPRHKITKRGQNVTFRCDPISEHNRLYWYRQTLGQGPEFLTYFQNEAQLEKSRLLSDRFSAERPKGSFSTLEIQRTEQGDSAMYLCSSSSRDRLETQYFGPGTRLLVL.

The V and J genes are TRBV28 and TRBJ2-5; tentatively, D is TRBD1 (7 bases). The CDR3 extends over 13 amino acids. V was trimmed by 8 bases and J by 2 bases, leaving 12 bases between them. From germline, CDR1 is MDHEN and CDR2 SYDVKM. The DNA of the CDR3 is TGTGCCAGCCAGACAGGGAGGCAAGAGACCCAGTACTTC. Its protein is CASQTGRQETQYF. Variable domain in full (rest from reference TRBV28 and TRBJ2-5): DVKVTQSSRYLVKRTGEKVFLECVQDMDHENMFWYRQDPGLGLRLIYFSYDVKMKEKGDIPEGYSVSREKKERFSLILESASTNQTSMYLCASQTGRQETQYFGPGTRLLVL.

V usage is TRBV5-4 and J usage is TRBJ2-5; TRBD1 is a possible D gene (5 bases). The V end lost 0 bases, the J end lost 5 bases, and 11 bases lay between the germline ends. CDR1 and CDR2 (germline): SGHNT, YYREEE (reference sequence). The CDR3 runs 14 residues. CDR3 amino acids: CASSLVGPRETQYF. DNA of the CDR3: TGTGCCAGCAGCTTGGTGGGGCCCAGGGAGACCCAGTACTTC.

This clone was counted only a few times. J is TRBJ2-2 and V is TRBV6-5; the D is unclear. The CDR3 is made up of 14 amino acids. Trimming left V 5 bases short and J 5 bases short, with 12 bases between. In germline, CDR1 is MNHEY, CDR2 SVGAGI. The CDR3 spells CASSARPATGELFF. The CDR3 DNA is TGTGCCAGCAGTGCTAGGCCCGCAACCGGGGAGCTGTTTTTT.

V usage is TRBV2 and J usage is TRBJ2-1; D is perhaps TRBD2 (6 bases). V was cut by 3 bases and J by 1 base, with 13 bases left in between. The length of the CDR3 is 16 residues. Germline V gene data show CDR1 as SNHLY and CDR2 as FYNNEI. CDR3 DNA sequence: TGTGCCAGCAGTGATGTGGGGCGGGGTTCCTACAATGAGCAGTTCTTC. It codes for CASSDVGRGSYNEQFF. Complete variable domain (other parts from reference TRBV2 and TRBJ2-1): EPEVTQTPSHQVTQMGQEVILRCVPISNHLYFYWYRQILGQKVEFLVSFYNNEISEKSEIFDDQFSVERPDGSNFTLKIRSTKLEDSAMYFCASSDVGRGSYNEQFFGPGTRLTVL.

In regard to this clone: The junction and the germline gene differ at one end; a read error may be behind it. The chain recombines TRBV30 with TRBJ2-7; D is possibly TRBD2 (6 bases). Looked up from germline, CDR1 is GTSNPN and CDR2 is SVGIG (reference sequence). The CDR3 spans 11 residues. The chain's CDR3 is CAWGNGGGLTF. The DNA for the CDR3 is TGTGCCTGGGGAAACGGGGGAGGCCTGACCTTC.

The V and J genes are TRBV7-9 and TRBJ2-7, with 7 bases lining up with TRBD1. Germline loops: CDR1 SEHNR, CDR2 FQNEAQ (reference sequence). Trimming took 3 bases from V and 0 from J; bases not matched to a gene: 2. The CDR3 is 14 residues long. This chain's CDR3 is CASSFRDSSYEQYF. The CDR3 nucleotides are TGTGCCAGCAGCTTCCGGGACAGCTCCTACGAGCAGTACTTC.

The chain recombines TRBV5-4 with TRBJ2-1; 7 nucleotides agree with TRBD2. The CDR3 covers 13 residues. V lost 4 bases, J lost 10 bases, and 8 bases stayed unmatched. Germline V lookup: CDR1 SGHNT, CDR2 YYREEE (reference sequence). CDR3 DNA: TGTGCCAGCAGCCAAAGACTAGCTCCCGAGCAGTTCTTC. Translated: CASSQRLAPEQFF.

The genes are TRBV11-2 and TRBJ2-2, with D maybe TRBD2 (6 bases). The CDR3 consists of 13 residues. Trimming took off 4 bases at V and 8 bases at J, with 11 bases between the two ends. Germline V CDR1 and CDR2: SGHAT, FQNNGV. CDR3 bases: TGTGCCAGCAGCTCAGGCGGGGTTGGGGAGCTGTTTTTT. Encoded protein: CASSSGGVGELFF.

The count of this clone is one. V and J are TRBV7-2 and TRBJ1-4, with a possible D match to TRBD1 (6 bases). The CDR3 is 14 residues long. Trimming shortened V by 5 bases and J by 2 bases, and 9 bases separated the two germline ends. Germline V gives CDR1 SGHTA, CDR2 FQGNSA. The CDR3 sequence is CASSPTGTNEKLFF. DNA of the CDR3: TGTGCCAGCAGCCCCACAGGGACTAATGAAAAACTGTTTTTT.

This clone was seen more than once but under ten times. This chain connects TRBV5-6 to TRBJ1-5; a weak D match, TRBD1 (5 bases). V was cut by 4 bases and J by 6 bases, with 17 bases left in between. The CDR3 runs to 15 residues. Germline CDR1 is SGHDT and CDR2 is YYEEEE. The CDR3 region has the DNA TGTGCCAGCAGCCTAATGCTCGGGGGAAGTCAGCCCCAGCATTTT. The encoded protein is CASSLMLGGSQPQHF. Filled out from reference TRBV5-6 and TRBJ1-5, the complete variable domain reads DAGVTQSPTHLIKTRGQQVTLRCSPKSGHDTVSWYQQALGQGPQFIFQYYEEEERQRGNFPDRFSGHQFPNYSSELNVNALLLGDSALYLCASSLMLGGSQPQHFGDGTRLSIL.

The rearrangement links TRBV7-2 to TRBJ2-7; TRBD2 aligns across 14 bases. The CDR3 totals 16 residues. CDR1 is SGHTA and CDR2 is FQGNSA in the germline V gene. With V trimmed by 5 bases and J by 3 bases, 6 bases remained unmatched. CDR3 nucleotide sequence: TGTGCCAGCAGCCCGGGACTAGCGGGAGAAGGCTACGAGCAGTACTTC. It translates to CASSPGLAGEGYEQYF.

The chain links TRBV5-1 to TRBJ2-7, with D maybe TRBD1 (6 bases). Germline assignment: CDR1 SGHRS and CDR2 YFSETQ. V lost 5 bases to trimming and J lost 0 bases, with 9 bases between them. The CDR3 contains 13 residues. CDR3 protein: CASSQGSSYEQYF. The CDR3 nucleotides read TGCGCCAGCAGTCAGGGGAGCTCCTACGAGCAGTACTTC.

On this clone: One end of the junction varies from germline; a read error may be responsible. For the CDR3, the DNA is TGTGCTAGCAGCCCCACTAGCGGGAGCTACGATGAGCAGTTCTTC. Translated: CASSPTSGSYDEQFF. The chain combines TRBV7-7 with TRBJ2-1; TRBD2 aligns across 11 bases. The CDR3 has 15 residues. Germline assignment: CDR1 SSHAT and CDR2 FNYEAQ (reference sequence).

J is TRBJ2-3 and V is TRBV27, with TRBD2 matching 12 bases. Per the germline V gene, CDR1 is MNHEY and CDR2 is SMNVEV (reference sequence). V lost 7 bases, J lost 0 bases, and 11 bases stayed unmatched. The CDR3 is 18 amino acids. CDR3 protein: CASNRLAGAPLSTDTQYF. The CDR3 DNA is TGTGCCAGCAACCGACTAGCGGGGGCCCCGTTGAGCACAGATACGCAGTATTTT.

The chain has TRBV7-9 and TRBJ1-6, with D possibly TRBD1 on 5 matching bases. The germline V gene has CDR1 SEHNR and CDR2 FQNEAQ (reference sequence). The CDR3 totals 13 residues. Between the trimmed V and J ends, which lost 0 bases and 14 bases, there was a span of 11 bases. In nucleotides, the CDR3 is TGTGCCAGCAGCTTAGCCCCCACAGGTTCCCTCCACTTT. Amino acid sequence: CASSLAPTGSLHF.

The CDR3 DNA follows: TGTGCCAGCAGTGACTCGCGCCCTATATACCACCTCCGGGACAATCGATCCTACGAGCAGTACTTC. Translation gives CASSDSRPIYHLRDNRSYEQYF. The chain employs TRBV6-4 and TRBJ2-7, with D possibly matching TRBD1 (6 bases). V was shortened by 0 bases and J by 1 base, with 31 bases between the two germline ends. Germline lookup yields CDR1 MRHNA and CDR2 SNTAGT. CDR3 length equals 22 residues.

V and J are TRBV5-1 and TRBJ2-5, with TRBD2 identical over 8 bases. Gene TRBJ2-7 matches the end of the DNA better, so the J call may be wrong. The CDR3 consists of 16 residues. CDR1 and CDR2 (germline): SGHRS, YFSETQ. The CDR3 DNA reads TGCGCCAGCAGCCCCGCCCCGGTAGCGGGAATCAGCGAGCAGTACTTC. The encoded protein is CASSPAPVAGISEQYF.

This chain joins TRBV6-6 and TRBJ1-6; D possibly corresponds to TRBD1 (6 bases). Per the germline V gene, CDR1 is MNHNY and CDR2 is SVGAGI (reference sequence). Trimming cost V 7 bases and J 8 bases, with 15 bases left between them. The CDR3 is 14 residues long. The CDR3 region has the DNA TGTGCCAGCACGCAGGGGTTGTTCGATTCACCCCTCCACTTT. Translation: CASTQGLFDSPLHF.

This chain joins TRBV4-3 and TRBJ1-5; tentatively, D is TRBD1 (6 bases). Germline V gene data show CDR1 as LGHNA and CDR2 as YSLEER. V dropped 0 bases and J dropped 1 base, with 10 bases sitting between them. The CDR3 is made up of 16 amino acids. The CDR3 reads CASSQDLQGSNQPQHF. The CDR3 coding sequence is TGCGCCAGCAGCCAAGATTTGCAGGGGAGCAATCAGCCCCAGCATTTT.

The table lists this clone with a count of one. This rearrangement joins TRBV5-1 to TRBJ2-1; 9 positions match TRBD2. From germline, CDR1 is SGHRS and CDR2 YFSETQ. Losses at the gene ends were 0 bases for V and 2 bases for J; bases not matched to a gene: 6. There are 17 residues in the CDR3. This chain's CDR3 is CASSLVGGTSTYNEQFF. In DNA, the CDR3 is TGCGCCAGCAGCTTGGTGGGGGGGACTAGCACCTACAATGAGCAGTTCTTC.

The chain links TRBV11-2 to TRBJ2-5, with unresolved D. V was shortened by 2 bases and J by 1 base, with 11 bases between the two germline ends. Looked up from germline, CDR1 is SGHAT and CDR2 is FQNNGV. This CDR3 is built from 15 residues. The CDR3 DNA reads TGTGCCAGCAGCTTATTTGAACCGGTCCAAGAGACCCAGTACTTC. Translating gives CASSLFEPVQETQYF.

The genes are TRBV2 and TRBJ2-1; no definite D call. This CDR3 comprises 11 residues. Germline V gives CDR1 SNHLY, CDR2 FYNNEI. V was clipped by 5 bases and J by 6 bases, with 5 bases between them. The CDR3 nucleotides are TGTGCCAGCAGTCTCGGCAATGAGCAGTTCTTC. Encoded protein: CASSLGNEQFF.

This clone was seen just once. One end of the junction varies from germline; a read error may be responsible. The J gene is TRBJ2-3, the V gene TRBV5-1, with TRBD2 as a possible D gene (5 bases). This CDR3 contains 13 residues. The germline V gene has CDR1 SGHRS and CDR2 YFSETQ. CDR3 DNA: TGCGCCAGCAGCTTGGAAAACGAAACCCCCGGGGATTTT. It yields the protein CASSLENETPGDF.

The chain recombines TRBV5-1 with TRBJ2-5; a weak D match, TRBD2 (5 bases). Germline V gene sequence: CDR1 SGHRS, CDR2 YFSETQ. The V gene lost 4 bases and the J gene lost 2 bases, with 9 bases spanning the gap. The CDR3 has 13 amino acids. As DNA, the CDR3 is TGCGCCAGCAGCCAGAGCGGACAAGAGACCCAGTACTTC. Encoded protein: CASSQSGQETQYF.

The chain employs TRBV13 and TRBJ2-5, with 14 positions matching TRBD2. V lost 4 bases to trimming and J lost 5 bases; unmatched junction nucleotides: 6. The CDR3 length is 16 residues. Germline V gene lookup returns CDR1 PRHDT and CDR2 FYEKMQ (reference sequence). CDR3 amino acids: CASSSGLAGDGETQYF. CDR3 nucleotide sequence: TGTGCCAGCAGCTCGGGACTAGCGGGAGACGGCGAGACCCAGTACTTC.

V gene TRBV10-3 combines with J gene TRBJ1-5; D not certain. V was trimmed by 10 bases and J by 0 bases, leaving 10 bases between them. Germline CDR1 is ENHRY and CDR2 is SYGVKD. This CDR3 region has 13 residues. CDR3 sequence reads: CATGGDSNQPQHF. The CDR3 nucleotides read TGTGCCACCGGCGGGGATAGCAATCAGCCCCAGCATTTT.

This clone was picked up one time. The V and J genes are TRBV28 and TRBJ2-1, with TRBD2 matching over 16 bases. This CDR3 comprises 19 residues. Germline assignment: CDR1 MDHEN and CDR2 SYDVKM. The V gene end was trimmed by 5 bases and the J gene end by 2 bases; junction bases not matched to a gene: 9. CDR3: CASSGTSGGASFPYNEQFF. The CDR3 DNA follows: TGTGCCAGCAGTGGGACTAGCGGGGGGGCTTCGTTCCCCTACAATGAGCAGTTCTTC.

The chain is built from TRBV5-6 and TRBJ2-3; 12 bases fit TRBD2. Germline CDR1 is SGHDT and CDR2 is YYEEEE. The V gene end was trimmed by 1 base and the J gene end by 6 bases; junction bases not matched to a gene: 6. The CDR3 totals 16 residues. The CDR3 reads CASSLPGLAGPDTQYF. As DNA, the CDR3 is TGTGCCAGCAGCTTGCCGGGACTAGCGGGCCCCGATACGCAGTATTTT.

The chain combines TRBV7-2 with TRBJ2-1; 12 positions agree with TRBD2. CDR1 is SGHTA and CDR2 is FQGNSA in the germline V gene. The CDR3 length is 15 residues. V shed 5 bases and J 6 bases; nucleotides not matched to a gene: 5. The CDR3 bases are TGTGCCAGCAGCATTCTAGCGGGGGGGCCCAATGAGCAGTTCTTC. Its translation: CASSILAGGPNEQFF.